This T cell receptor (beta chain) came from a study of blood T cell repertoires in COVID-19. Per the study methods: Amplification of reference gene primers was used by the study to estimate nucleated cell counts. Method: immunoSEQ multiplex PCR; TCRdb's copy keeps in-frame clones and lacks some. The V and J calls and clone size were taken over from that table, and D and trimming were inferred from the DNA. Of 150,000 to 200,000 clones in the sample, 82% were seen once. The sample was peripheral blood. The sequence came from a woman aged 80 or older with acute or convalescent COVID-19.

Here the CDR3 reads CATRITGTGANEQFF. CDR3 bases: TGTGCCACCAGAATCACCGGGACAGGGGCCAATGAGCAGTTCTTC. This chain joins TRBV6-5 and TRBJ2-1; 10 bases are shared with TRBD1. The CDR3 contains 15 residues. Germline V lookup: CDR1 MNHEY, CDR2 SVGAGI. V lost 10 bases, J lost 6 bases, and 12 bases stayed unmatched.